This T cell receptor (beta chain) was sequenced in a study of beta chain features in type 1 diabetes. Study-level findings and limits: Insertions at VDJ junctions were less frequent in type 1 diabetes patients. These patients also deleted more nucleotides at the same junctions. Shortening that was moderate but significant affected the TCRB CDR3s of Type 1 diabetes patients in all four CD4+ subsets. In these data, an HLA type influence on TCRB rearrangement remained unresolved.

There are 11 residues in the CDR3. V was cut by 5 bases and J by 5 bases, with 9 bases left in between. Germline V gives CDR1 SQVTM, CDR2 ANQGSEA. Every bit of the isolated RNA underwent reverse transcription, so sequencing read expressed TCRB transcripts. Clones were sequenced by immunoSEQ multiplex PCR, and TCRdb holds only the in-frame ones, with some missing. The sample consists of approximately 260,000 clones, about 20% of them appearing once. With respect to this clone: Its antigen remains unknown.

This TCR derives from a woman aged 40 to 55 with type 1 diabetes. This chain joins TRBV29-1 and TRBJ1-2; D might be TRBD1 (6 bases). Sequenced: naive CD4+ T cells from blood. In nucleotides, the CDR3 is TGCAGCGTTAACAGGGAGTATGGCTACACCTTC. It codes for CSVNREYGYTF. Full variable domain (rest looked up from reference TRBV29-1 and TRBJ1-2): SAVISQKPSRDICQRGTSLTIQCQVDSQVTMMFWYRQQPGQSLTLIATANQGSEATYESGFVIDKFPISRPNLTFSTLTVSNMSPEDSSIYLCSVNREYGYTFGSGTRLTVV.